A single T cell receptor (beta chain) is shown here with its context. Method: immunoSEQ multiplex PCR; TCRdb's copy keeps in-frame clones and lacks some. The data contain 200,000 to 250,000 clones, around nine tenths of them singletons. The record originates from a study of blood T cell repertoires in COVID-19. Study in general: Samples came from the United States, Italy and Spain, spanning acute and convalescent COVID-19.

Across under 25 US areas, participants ranged in age from roughly 18 to 95 years. Each participant's cohort was designated according to participant-reported clinical history. This CDR3 comprises 16 residues. J lost 5 bases, V lost 1 base, and 5 bases had no gene match. From germline, CDR1 is KGHDR and CDR2 SFDVKD. The sample consisted of PBMCs or T cells enriched from blood (not recorded which). The chain links TRBV24-1 to TRBJ2-1; 9 bases map to TRBD2. The TCR originated in a woman aged 45-60 years with acute COVID-19. CDR3 sequence reads: CATSDFGREGNNEQFF. The DNA for the CDR3 is TGTGCCACCAGTGATTTCGGGCGGGAGGGTAACAATGAGCAGTTCTTC.